This is a list of T cell receptor beta chains from one sample in a study of CXCR3-negative and CXCR3-positive naive CD8 T cells. TCRdb reprocessed the 5' RACE reads, with one entry per CDR3 protein and no DNA. This sample's clone table lists about 9,600 distinct CDR3 sequences. The specimen sequenced was naive CXCR3- CD8+ T cells from blood. The receptors originated from a human donor in good health. Some clones in this sample may be carry-over from other donors' samples. The CDR3 runs from the conserved cysteine through the conserved F or W. Some rows mark clone size as missing; the rest say once, few, many or name a class of expanded clone.

clone_size: medium-sized; j_call: TRBJ2-3; v_call: TRBV6-5; cdr3_aa: CASSYRGLAETGTDTQYF
clone_size: -; j_call: TRBJ1-5; v_call: TRBV4-3; cdr3_aa: CASSQDIGDHSNQPQHF
clone_size: medium-sized; j_call: TRBJ2-3; v_call: TRBV6-6; cdr3_aa: CASREFGADTQYF
clone_size: medium-sized; j_call: TRBJ1-2; v_call: TRBV4-1; cdr3_aa: CASSQVRGKAYGYTF
clone_size: -; j_call: TRBJ1-1; v_call: TRBV4-2; cdr3_aa: CASSQEEGQKNTEAFF
clone_size: -; j_call: TRBJ1-5; v_call: TRBV21-1; cdr3_aa: CASHTGGYQPQHF
clone_size: medium-sized; j_call: TRBJ1-1; v_call: TRBV7-9; cdr3_aa: CASSLETAEAFF
clone_size: -; j_call: TRBJ1-1; v_call: TRBV14; cdr3_aa: CASSQSGQSEAFF
clone_size: -; j_call: TRBJ1-5; v_call: TRBV4-3; cdr3_aa: CASSQEEDQPQHF
clone_size: -; j_call: TRBJ2-7; v_call: TRBV27; cdr3_aa: CASSFIDRGRPEQYF
clone_size: -; j_call: TRBJ2-1; v_call: TRBV29-1; cdr3_aa: CSAGGGRGVSNEQFF
clone_size: medium-sized; j_call: TRBJ1-1; v_call: TRBV7-9; cdr3_aa: CASSLVDRADEAFF
clone_size: -; j_call: TRBJ1-1; v_call: TRBV6-2/TRBV6-3; cdr3_aa: CASSYPGTGTTEAFF
clone_size: -; j_call: TRBJ2-4; v_call: TRBV3-1; cdr3_aa: CASSVRDGKNIQYF
clone_size: -; j_call: TRBJ2-5; v_call: TRBV19; cdr3_aa: CASSIDLQTQYF
clone_size: medium-sized; j_call: TRBJ2-1; v_call: TRBV7-9; cdr3_aa: CASSLGTGDNEQFF
clone_size: medium-sized; j_call: TRBJ2-3; v_call: TRBV10-3; cdr3_aa: CAACSGGTVTDTQYF